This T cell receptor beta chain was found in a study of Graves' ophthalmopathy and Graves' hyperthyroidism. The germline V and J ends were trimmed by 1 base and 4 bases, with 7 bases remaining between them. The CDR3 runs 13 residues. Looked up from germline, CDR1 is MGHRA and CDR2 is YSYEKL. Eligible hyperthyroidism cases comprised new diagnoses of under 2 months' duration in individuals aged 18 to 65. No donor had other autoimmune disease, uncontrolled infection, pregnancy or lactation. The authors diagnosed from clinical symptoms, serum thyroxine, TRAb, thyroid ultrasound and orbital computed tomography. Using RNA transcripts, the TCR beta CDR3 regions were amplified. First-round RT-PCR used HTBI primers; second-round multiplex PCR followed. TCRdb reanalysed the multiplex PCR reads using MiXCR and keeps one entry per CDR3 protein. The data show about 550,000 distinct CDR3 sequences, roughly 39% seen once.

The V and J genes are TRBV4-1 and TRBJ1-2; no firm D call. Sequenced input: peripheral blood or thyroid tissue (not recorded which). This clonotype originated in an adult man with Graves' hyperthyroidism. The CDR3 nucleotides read TGCGCCAGCAGCCAAGTCGGAACCTATGGCTACACCTTC. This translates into CASSQVGTYGYTF.